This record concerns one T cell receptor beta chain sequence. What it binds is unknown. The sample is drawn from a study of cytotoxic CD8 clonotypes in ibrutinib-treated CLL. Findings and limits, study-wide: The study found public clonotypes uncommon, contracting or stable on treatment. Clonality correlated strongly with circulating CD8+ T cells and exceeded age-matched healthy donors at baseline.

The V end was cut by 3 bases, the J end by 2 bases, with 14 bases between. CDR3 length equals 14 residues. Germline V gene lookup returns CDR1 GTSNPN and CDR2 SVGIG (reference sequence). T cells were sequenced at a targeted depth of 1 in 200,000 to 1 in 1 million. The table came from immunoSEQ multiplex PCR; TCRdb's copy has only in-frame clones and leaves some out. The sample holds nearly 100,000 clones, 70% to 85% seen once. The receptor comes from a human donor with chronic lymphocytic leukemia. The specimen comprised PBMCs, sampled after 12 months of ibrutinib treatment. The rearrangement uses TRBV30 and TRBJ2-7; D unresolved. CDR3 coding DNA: TGTGCCTGGAGCGTACCTAGACAAACCTACGAGCAGTACTTC. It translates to CAWSVPRQTYEQYF.